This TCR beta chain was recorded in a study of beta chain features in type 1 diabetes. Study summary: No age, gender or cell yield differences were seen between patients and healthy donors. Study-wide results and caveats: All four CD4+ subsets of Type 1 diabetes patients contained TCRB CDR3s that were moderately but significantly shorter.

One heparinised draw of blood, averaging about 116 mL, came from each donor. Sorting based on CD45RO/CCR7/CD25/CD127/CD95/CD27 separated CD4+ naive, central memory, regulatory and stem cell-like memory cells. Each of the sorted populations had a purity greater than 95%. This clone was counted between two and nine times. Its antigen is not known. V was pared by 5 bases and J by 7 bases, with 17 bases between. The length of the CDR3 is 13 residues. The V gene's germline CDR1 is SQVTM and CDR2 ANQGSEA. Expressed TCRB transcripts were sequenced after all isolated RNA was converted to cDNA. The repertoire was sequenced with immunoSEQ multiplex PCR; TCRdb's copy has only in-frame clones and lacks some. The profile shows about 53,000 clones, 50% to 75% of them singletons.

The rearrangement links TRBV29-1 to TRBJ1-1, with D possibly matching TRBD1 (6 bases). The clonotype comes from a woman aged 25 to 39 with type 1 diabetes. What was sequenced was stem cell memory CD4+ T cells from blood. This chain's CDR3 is CSVSRQGKNEAFF. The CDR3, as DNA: TGCAGCGTTTCTAGGCAGGGGAAGAATGAAGCTTTCTTT.